The following is a TCR beta chain sequence with its context. Its antigen is undetermined. Naive CD8 isolation took CD45RO-negative cells positively selected for CCR7 and excluded terminally differentiated effector memory CD45RA+ cells. Generated by immunoSEQ multiplex PCR, the TCRdb table keeps only in-frame clones and is missing some. The table includes around 1.9 million clones, approximately 94% detected once. This record comes from a study of shared clonotypes between healthy human individuals. About the research overall: For every donor, three CD4 naive, three CD4 memory, two CD8 naive and one CD8 memory plates were used.

Study-wide findings and caveats: Around 5% was the fraction of naive CD4 clonotypes found shared across several donors. Rarefaction revealed incomplete sorted-subset sequencing despite large depth.

The CDR3 runs 16 residues. V dropped 0 bases and J dropped 0 bases, with 10 bases sitting between them. Germline assignment: CDR1 SGHDT and CDR2 YYEEEE. The material sequenced was naive CD8+ T cells from PBMCs. V gene TRBV5-6 combines with J gene TRBJ1-3, with unresolved D. The sequence was obtained from a man younger than 30 in good health. Some clones in this sample may be carry-over from other donors' samples. The CDR3 here is CASSLAPQTSGNTIYF. The CDR3 nucleotides read TGTGCCAGCAGCTTGGCCCCTCAAACCTCTGGAAACACCATATATTTT.